This TCR beta chain was captured by sequencing in a study of cytomegalovirus exposure and HLA in healthy donors. General study results and limits: A list of roughly 160 TCR beta chains associated with cytomegalovirus was given.

As for this clone: Its cognate antigen is unknown.

Germline-derived CDR1 and CDR2 are SGHRS and YFSETQ. There are 18 residues in the CDR3. V was clipped by 3 bases and J by 8 bases; unmatched bases: 13. The PCR contained 60 Vbeta and 13 Jbeta primers. The method was immunoSEQ multiplex PCR; TCRdb's version includes in-frame clones alone and lacks a portion of them. The table includes 150,000 to 200,000 clones, approximately 12% detected once. The clonotype was recovered from a man aged 50 to 59 in good health and CMV-seropositive. The chain links TRBV5-1 to TRBJ2-3, with 15 positions matching TRBD2. Sequencing was done on a sample of PBMCs. The CDR3 DNA is TGCGCCAGCAGCTCGGGACTAGCGGGGGGTTCGCTTCAGGGTACGCAGTATTTT. This sequence encodes CASSSGLAGGSLQGTQYF. Together with reference TRBV5-1 and TRBJ2-3, the CDR3 gives the full variable domain: KAGVTQTPRYLIKTRGQQVTLSCSPISGHRSVSWYQQTPGQGLQFLFEYFSETQRNKGNFPGRFSGRQFSNSRSEMNVSTLELGDSALYLCASSSGLAGGSLQGTQYFGPGTRLTVL.